Following are 23 T cell receptor beta chains from one sample sequenced in a study of blood T cell repertoires in COVID-19. This table comes from immunoSEQ multiplex PCR, and its TCRdb copy is limited to in-frame clones, with some not included. Here the sample spans more than 100,000 clones, approximately 83% being singletons. The sequencing input was peripheral blood. These receptors came from an elderly man with acute or convalescent COVID-19.

DNA of the CDR3: TGTGCCATCAGTGAGTGGGGCGGGAACACTGAAGCTTTCTTT. Translation gives CAISEWGGNTEAFF. The chain employs TRBV10-3 and TRBJ1-1; D is perhaps TRBD1 (5 bases). The CDR3 is 14 residues long. Germline V gene sequence: CDR1 ENHRY, CDR2 SYGVKD. The V and J ends lost 1 base and 1 base respectively, with 7 bases between them.

The table lists this clone with a count of one. The chain recombines TRBV5-1 with TRBJ2-7, with D possibly being TRBD1 (6 bases). V was clipped by 0 bases and J by 0 bases, with 16 bases between them. Germline lookup yields CDR1 SGHRS and CDR2 YFSETQ. The CDR3 has 17 residues. In DNA form, the CDR3 reads TGCGCCAGCAGCTTGGGCCCTGGGACAATGAACTCCTACGAGCAGTACTTC. Residues: CASSLGPGTMNSYEQYF.

The chain is built from TRBV7-8 and TRBJ1-5; perhaps TRBD1 as D (5 bases). Germline-derived CDR1 and CDR2 are SGHVS and FQNEAQ. Trimming removed 7 bases from V and 0 bases from J, with 10 bases in between. The CDR3 totals 14 residues. The CDR3: CASTRGDSNQPQHF. CDR3 in DNA: TGTGCCAGCACCCGGGGCGATAGCAATCAGCCCCAGCATTTT.

The V call is TRBV27, the J call TRBJ2-3, with 7 bases lining up with TRBD2. Germline V gene data show CDR1 as MNHEY and CDR2 as SMNVEV (reference sequence). Germline trimming cut 2 bases from V and 4 bases from J; bases unmatched to any gene: 3. CDR3 length: 14 residues. DNA of the CDR3: TGTGCCAGCAGTTTAGGGGGGGGTTCAGATACGCAGTATTTT. It codes for CASSLGGGSDTQYF.

The CDR3 nucleotides read TGTGCCAGCAGCCAAGGACTCCCAGCCTCCCCTGGGGCCAACGTCCTGACTTTC. Its protein product is CASSQGLPASPGANVLTF. The chain has TRBV3-1 (or the pseudogene TRBV3-2) and TRBJ2-6; D gene unclear. Germline V gene data show CDR1 as LGHDT and CDR2 as YNNKEL (reference sequence). The CDR3 contains 18 residues. Trimming pared 1 base from V and 2 bases from J, leaving 15 bases between.

The V call is TRBV4-1, the J call TRBJ1-6; 10 nucleotides agree with TRBD1. Germline V gene data show CDR1 as MGHRA and CDR2 as YSYEKL. CDR3 length: 16 residues. The junction had 5 bases not matched to a gene; V was cut back by 3 bases and J by 6 bases. The CDR3 nucleotides read TGCGCCAGCAGCCAGTCCCGGGACAGGGGTAATTCACCCCTCCACTTT. It codes for CASSQSRDRGNSPLHF.

This chain joins TRBV6-5 and TRBJ1-1, with 9 bases identical to TRBD1. Trimming cost V 8 bases and J 9 bases; bases outside gene matches: 10. Germline V gives CDR1 MNHEY, CDR2 SVGAGI. The CDR3 runs 13 residues. CDR3 protein: CASRDRVPDKAFF. The CDR3, as DNA: TGTGCCAGCCGGGACAGGGTCCCAGATAAAGCTTTCTTT.

The gene calls are TRBV18 and TRBJ1-2; 8 bases line up with TRBD1. CDR1 is KGHSH and CDR2 is LQKENI in the germline V gene. The CDR3 has 15 residues. Trimming took 0 bases from V and 5 from J; bases not matched to a gene: 5. In DNA form, the CDR3 reads TGTGCCAGCTCACCACCCGGGACAGGAGGGTATGGCTACACCTTC. It translates to CASSPPGTGGYGYTF.

J is TRBJ2-2 and V is TRBV11-3; the D gene is possibly TRBD2 (7 bases). With 2 bases removed from V and 0 bases from J, the gap between germline ends came to 22 bases. Germline values: CDR1 SGHNT, CDR2 YENEEA. This CDR3 region has 20 residues. DNA for the CDR3: TGTGCCAGCAGCTTAAGTACGCGGGGGCCCGCGTTCGCGAACACCGGGGAGCTGTTTTTT. This codes for CASSLSTRGPAFANTGELFF.

This clone was found once. CDR3 loop: CAIRGTGKIISSSETQYF. The CDR3 nucleotides read TGTGCCATCAGGGGGACAGGGAAGATCATCTCAAGTTCGGAGACCCAGTACTTC. V usage is TRBV10-3 and J usage is TRBJ2-5, with 9 bases identical to TRBD1. This CDR3 comprises 18 residues. Losses at the gene ends were 6 bases for V and 5 bases for J; bases not matched to a gene: 19. Germline assignment: CDR1 ENHRY and CDR2 SYGVKD.

This chain links TRBV7-3 with TRBJ2-2, with 10 bases aligning to TRBD2. The V segment lost 5 bases and the J segment 1 base; nucleotides outside the gene matches: 1. The CDR3 is made up of 15 amino acids. Germline-derived CDR1 and CDR2 are SGHTA and FQGTGA. CDR3 coding DNA: TGTGCCAGCAGCGTAGCGGGGGGGAACACCGGGGAGCTGTTTTTT. Its translation: CASSVAGGNTGELFF.

The chain recombines TRBV19 with TRBJ2-1; 10 positions agree with TRBD1. Unmatched junction bases numbered 3, after V lost 2 bases and J lost 5 bases. In germline, CDR1 is LNHDA, CDR2 SQIVND (reference sequence). The CDR3 totals 15 residues. DNA of the CDR3: TGTGCCAGTAGTATAAGGGACAGGGGAAACAATGAGCAGTTCTTC. It is translated as CASSIRDRGNNEQFF.

V gene TRBV6-5 combines with J gene TRBJ1-1; D remains ambiguous. This CDR3 contains 14 residues. V shed 8 bases and J shed 1 base, with 14 bases lying between them. Germline V gives CDR1 MNHEY, CDR2 SVGAGI. The CDR3 DNA follows: TGTGCCAGCGCGAACGTGTCCCCGAACACTGAAGCTTTCTTT. Its protein product is CASANVSPNTEAFF.

This rearrangement joins TRBV5-5 to TRBJ2-5, with D possibly being TRBD2 (5 bases). V gave up 1 base and J gave up 1 base, with 8 bases separating them. This CDR3 region has 14 residues. From germline, CDR1 is SGHKS and CDR2 YYEKEE (reference sequence). This CDR3 reads CASSLPAGQETQYF. The CDR3 nucleotides are TGTGCCAGCAGCTTGCCCGCGGGCCAAGAGACCCAGTACTTC.

The chain employs TRBV6-5 and TRBJ1-1, with a weak D call TRBD1 (6 bases). Germline V gene sequence: CDR1 MNHEY, CDR2 SVGAGI. This CDR3 has 14 amino acids. Trimming removed 6 bases from V and 1 base from J, with 12 bases in between. DNA of the CDR3: TGTGCCAGCAGCTCGAGGGGGGGGAACACTGAAGCTTTCTTT. It encodes CASSSRGGNTEAFF.

J is TRBJ1-1 and V is TRBV6-6, with D perhaps TRBD1 (5 bases). Germline V CDR1 and CDR2: MNHNY, SVGAGI (reference sequence). The CDR3 length is 15 residues. Trimming removed 5 bases from V and 6 bases from J, with 19 bases in between. DNA for the CDR3: TGTGCCAGCAGTGCCTCACCCGGGACTGGGGCTGAAGCTTTCTTT. Its protein product is CASSASPGTGAEAFF.

V usage is TRBV7-2 and J usage is TRBJ2-1; the D gene is possibly TRBD1 (5 bases). The V end was cut by 3 bases, the J end by 9 bases, with 9 bases between. The CDR3 covers 12 residues. Germline loops: CDR1 SGHTA, CDR2 FQGNSA. CDR3 sequence: CASSFNQGEQFF. The CDR3, as DNA: TGTGCCAGCAGCTTCAACCAGGGTGAGCAGTTCTTC.

V gene TRBV4-3 combines with J gene TRBJ2-4; TRBD1 matches 10 bases. CDR3 length: 14 residues. V shed 3 bases and J 10 bases; nucleotides not matched to a gene: 6. The germline gives CDR1 LGHNA, CDR2 YSLEER. The CDR3 nucleotides are TGCGCCAGCAGCCATCCCAGACAGGGGGCTATTCAGTACTTC. It translates to CASSHPRQGAIQYF.

J is TRBJ2-7 and V is TRBV5-1; no reliable D call. CDR1 is SGHRS and CDR2 is YFSETQ in the germline V gene. This CDR3 is built from 15 residues. V shed 0 bases and J shed 6 bases, with 16 bases lying between them. This chain's CDR3 is CASSLDSVGLGEQYF. The CDR3, as DNA: TGCGCCAGCAGCTTGGACAGTGTTGGTTTGGGCGAGCAGTACTTC. The entire variable domain, with the rest obtained from reference TRBV5-1 and TRBJ2-7, is as follows: KAGVTQTPRYLIKTRGQQVTLSCSPISGHRSVSWYQQTPGQGLQFLFEYFSETQRNKGNFPGRFSGRQFSNSRSEMNVSTLELGDSALYLCASSLDSVGLGEQYFGPGTRLTVT.

This clone has more than one count but fewer than ten. The chain carries TRBV19 and TRBJ2-1; 9 bases line up with TRBD1. The J segment lost 8 bases and the V segment lost 5 bases, leaving 7 bases of the junction unmatched. Looked up from germline, CDR1 is LNHDA and CDR2 is SQIVND (reference sequence). CDR3 length: 14 amino acids. CDR3 in DNA: TGTGCCAGTAGTGATGACAGGGGGTTCGATGAGCAGTTCTTC. This sequence encodes CASSDDRGFDEQFF.

This chain uses TRBV3-1 (or the pseudogene TRBV3-2) with TRBJ2-1, with TRBD2 matching over 9 bases. After removal of 4 bases from V and 3 bases from J, the junction contained 13 bases not matched to a gene. Germline lookup yields CDR1 LGHDT and CDR2 YNNKEL (reference sequence). The CDR3 has 18 amino acids. CDR3 amino acids: CASSLLSGGRGGYNEQFF. For the CDR3, the DNA is TGTGCCAGCAGCCTCCTGTCCGGCGGGAGGGGGGGCTACAATGAGCAGTTCTTC.

This chain joins TRBV4-1 and TRBJ2-1, with TRBD2 matching 8 bases. V trimming: 0 bases; J trimming: 3 bases; junction bases outside the gene matches: 4. The V gene's germline CDR1 is MGHRA and CDR2 YSYEKL. This CDR3 is 16 amino acids long. The CDR3 nucleotides read TGCGCCAGCAGCCAAGAAAGCGGGGGACACTACAATGAGCAGTTCTTC. Translation: CASSQESGGHYNEQFF.

This clone was found a few times. Here the CDR3 DNA reads TGTGCCAGCAGCGAGAGTCAGGGCGGCTCCTACGAGCAGTACTTC. This sequence encodes CASSESQGGSYEQYF. The chain joins TRBV7-2 to TRBJ2-7; D perhaps matches TRBD1 (5 bases). The CDR3 is 15 amino acids. The germline V gene encodes CDR1 SGHTA and CDR2 FQGNSA. V was shortened by 5 bases and J by 0 bases, with 14 bases between the two germline ends.